Listed here are 24 T cell receptor beta chains from one sample, sequenced in a study of glioma-infiltrating T cells. The iRepertoire nested amplicon-rescue multiplex PCR amplified TCR alpha and beta CDR3s from RNA. MiXCR, run by TCRdb on the multiplex PCR reads, gives a single entry per CDR3 protein. This sample has roughly 200,000 distinct CDR3 sequences, with approximately 30% found just once. Material: glioma tissue, nonneoplastic brain tissue, or PBMCs (not recorded which). These receptors all come from a human donor with low-grade glioma or glioblastoma, undergoing nonglioma brain surgery, or in good health (not recorded which).

Comment on this clonotype: A much larger clonotype is one base distant, so this may be a read error. The V gene is TRBV12-3 or TRBV12-4, the J gene TRBJ2-1; tentative D call: TRBD2 (5 bases). The CDR3 has 11 residues. Trimming stripped 5 bases from V and 14 bases from J, with 13 bases between. This CDR3 reads CASSIRDPEFF. The CDR3, as DNA: TGTGCCAGCAGTATACGGGATCCGGAGTTCTTC.

This clonotype showed up just a few times. A read error may be the cause here, since a much bigger clone is one base away. The conserved closing phenylalanine or tryptophan is absent in this CDR3, likely reflecting a read error. The chain combines TRBV20-1 with TRBJ2-7; 12 nucleotides align to TRBD2. The V and J ends lost 2 bases and 3 bases, in that order; junction bases with no gene match: 2. CDR1 is DFQATT, CDR2 SNEGSKA, per germline (reference sequence). The CDR3 runs to 14 residues. CDR3: CSARPSGRDYEQYL. DNA for the CDR3: TGCAGTGCTAGACCTAGCGGGAGGGACTACGAGCAGTACCTC.

This clonotype occurred many times. This chain connects TRBV20-1 to TRBJ2-7; 14 bases map to TRBD2. Trimming cost V 6 bases and J 8 bases; bases outside gene matches: 18. CDR1 and CDR2 (germline): DFQATT, SNEGSKA (reference sequence). This CDR3 region has 17 residues. CDR3 sequence: CSAPSGTSGSFGGQQYF. The CDR3 DNA is TGCAGTGCCCCCTCCGGGACTAGCGGGAGCTTTGGGGGGCAGCAGTACTTC.

This clonotype came up many times. This rearrangement joins TRBV4-3 to TRBJ2-7; D is perhaps TRBD1 (7 bases). This CDR3 is 15 amino acids long. The V gene's germline CDR1 is LGHNA and CDR2 YSLEER. V shed 0 bases and J shed 2 bases, with 11 bases lying between them. The CDR3 loop is CASSQETGEAYEQYF. CDR3 sequence (DNA): TGCGCCAGCAGCCAAGAAACAGGGGAGGCCTACGAGCAGTACTTC.

Notes on this clonotype: Just one base apart from a much larger clone, this may be a read error. This chain joins TRBV19 and TRBJ1-5; D ambiguous. Per germline, CDR1 LNHDA and CDR2 SQIVND (reference sequence). The CDR3 length is 17 residues. DNA of the CDR3: TGTTCCAGCAGGAGTATGGTTCAGGTCAGCAGCAATCAGCCCCAGCATTTT. Translated, it gives CSSRSMVQVSSNQPQHF.

This clonotype was seen ten or more times. A much larger clone differs from this one at a single base, so this may be a read error. The rearrangement joins TRBV20-1 to TRBJ2-1, with D perhaps matching TRBD2 (5 bases). The CDR3 contains 14 residues. Trimming left V 4 bases short and J 7 bases short, with 17 bases between. Germline-derived CDR1 and CDR2 are DFQATT and SNEGSKA (reference sequence). The CDR3 spells CSATLVGVRNEQFF. The CDR3 DNA sequence: TGCAGTGCTACTCTAGTGGGAGTTAGGAATGAGCAGTTCTTC.

The chain carries TRBV4-2 and TRBJ1-2; 9 nucleotides line up with TRBD1. There are 17 residues in the CDR3. V lost 2 bases and J lost 7; bases outside the gene matches: 14. Germline loops: CDR1 LGHNA, CDR2 YNFKEQ. For the CDR3, the DNA is TGTGCCAGCAGCCAACCAGGCGGACAGGGGCCATTCGGTGGCTACACCTTC. Amino acids: CASSQPGGQGPFGGYTF.

About this clonotype itself: A junction boundary mismatches the germline segment, possibly from a read error. The CDR3 region is CAGSNNEQYF. CDR3 in DNA: TGTGCCGGCAGCAACAATGAGCAGTACTTC. The V and J genes are TRBV6-6 and TRBJ2-7; D is uncertain. This CDR3 has 10 residues. CDR1 is MNHNY and CDR2 is SVGAGI in the germline V gene (reference sequence).

The chain carries TRBV5-1 and TRBJ2-7; 8 positions match TRBD1. The germline CDR1 and CDR2 sequences are SGHRS and YFSETQ. The CDR3 totals 15 residues. The V and J ends lost 0 bases and 2 bases, in that order; junction bases with no gene match: 4. Written as DNA, the CDR3 is TGCGCCAGCAGCTTGGACACAGGGGGACCCTACGAGCAGTACTTC. Protein product: CASSLDTGGPYEQYF.

On this clonotype: A much larger clone differs by one base, so this may be a read error. The rearrangement links TRBV28 to TRBJ2-1; D tentatively reads TRBD1 or TRBD2 (8 bases each). V was trimmed by 4 bases and J by 6 bases, leaving 19 bases between them. The CDR3 has 16 amino acids. In germline, CDR1 is MDHEN, CDR2 SYDVKM. As DNA, the CDR3 is TGTGCCAGCAGTTCCCGGGGTAGCGGGACAGGCAATGAGCAGTTCTTC. Its translation: CASSSRGSGTGNEQFF.

This clonotype was recorded many times. V and J are TRBV27 and TRBJ2-3, with 9 bases matching TRBD1. Germline CDR1 is MNHEY and CDR2 is SMNVEV (reference sequence). This CDR3 region has 15 residues. J gave up 4 bases and V 6 bases, and 8 bases lay outside the gene matches. CDR3 DNA: TGTGCCAGCAGGAAACAGGGGGCAATGGCAGATACGCAGTATTTT. Translated, it gives CASRKQGAMADTQYF.

This clonotype was observed at least ten times. V usage is TRBV4-1 and J usage is TRBJ1-5; D gene unclear. The CDR3 is 16 residues long. CDR1 is MGHRA, CDR2 YSYEKL, per germline. Trimming pared 1 base from V and 0 bases from J, leaving 10 bases between. The DNA of the CDR3 is TGCGCCAGCAGCCAAGTTGTCAGCTATAGCAATCAGCCCCAGCATTTT. Translated: CASSQVVSYSNQPQHF.

This clonotype was observed at least ten times. The V gene is TRBV20-1, the J gene TRBJ2-3, with 8 positions matching TRBD2. This CDR3 is built from 13 residues. The germline V gene has CDR1 DFQATT and CDR2 SNEGSKA (reference sequence). J was trimmed by 3 bases and V by 4 bases; bases with no gene match: 3. The CDR3 is CSATASGTDTQYF. The CDR3 DNA sequence: TGCAGTGCTACTGCTAGCGGGACAGATACGCAGTATTTT.

V usage is TRBV7-3 and J usage is TRBJ2-7; 7 bases line up with TRBD1. Germline values: CDR1 SGHTA, CDR2 FQGTGA. The CDR3 is 20 residues long. Losses at the gene ends were 5 bases for V and 0 bases for J; bases not matched to a gene: 22. CDR3 sequence: CASSNLLYLPWDSSSYEQYF. The CDR3 DNA is TGTGCCAGCAGCAACCTTTTATATCTTCCCTGGGACAGCAGCTCCTACGAGCAGTACTTC.

This clonotype came up many times. V is TRBV6-5 and J is TRBJ1-1; maybe TRBD1 (5 bases). CDR3 size: 14 residues. V was pared by 3 bases and J by 4 bases, with 12 bases between. Per germline, CDR1 MNHEY and CDR2 SVGAGI. CDR3 DNA sequence: TGTGCCAGCAGTTATGAGGAAGGGGCCACTGAAGCTTTCTTT. Its protein product is CASSYEEGATEAFF.

This clonotype was observed a few times. The CDR3 coding sequence is TGCAGCGTTGATACCCCCTCCTACAATGAGCAGTTCTTC. Protein: CSVDTPSYNEQFF. V usage is TRBV29-1 and J usage is TRBJ2-1; no clear D gene. The length of the CDR3 is 13 residues. Germline CDR1 SQVTM, CDR2 ANQGSEA. V lost 3 bases and J 0 bases, leaving 6 bases between the germline ends.

On this clonotype: This may stem from a read error, because a much larger clone lies one nucleotide away. This chain uses TRBV6-1 with TRBJ2-7, with TRBD2 matching over 7 bases. The CDR3 is 15 amino acids. Germline assignment: CDR1 MNHNS and CDR2 SASEGT. Germline trimming cut 6 bases from V and 11 bases from J; bases unmatched to any gene: 19. The CDR3 loop is CASSHGGTPLVEKYF. In DNA form, the CDR3 reads TGTGCCAGCAGCCACGGGGGGACCCCTCTAGTTGAGAAGTACTTC.

The genes are TRBV7-9 and TRBJ2-3, with D perhaps matching TRBD2 (6 bases). Trimming removed 1 base at V and 5 bases at J, with 13 bases between. In germline, CDR1 is SEHNR, CDR2 FQNEAQ (reference sequence). This CDR3 spans 15 amino acids. The CDR3 spells CASSLVREDQDTQYF. The CDR3 DNA follows: TGTGCCAGCAGCTTAGTAAGGGAGGACCAAGATACGCAGTATTTT.

In regard to this clonotype: A read error may explain this, as a much larger clone is one base away. The V and J genes are TRBV29-1 and TRBJ2-1; D gene uncertain. Germline-derived CDR1 and CDR2 are SQVTM and ANQGSEA. This CDR3 has 14 residues. This CDR3 is CSVPLLGSFNEQFF. CDR3 sequence (DNA): TGCAGCGTTCCCTTACTGGGCTCCTTCAATGAGCAGTTCTTC.

CDR3 protein: CASSPPGLAGDSETQYF. The CDR3 nucleotides read TGTGCCAGCAGTCCGCCGGGACTAGCGGGAGACTCAGAGACCCAGTACTTC. The rearrangement uses TRBV7-9 and TRBJ2-5; TRBD2 aligns across 14 bases. V dropped 6 bases and J dropped 4; count of bases not matched to a gene: 10. From germline, CDR1 is SEHNR and CDR2 FQNEAQ (reference sequence). The CDR3 runs 17 residues.

This clonotype was counted many times. This chain joins TRBV4-3 and TRBJ2-7, with no clear D. Germline V lookup: CDR1 LGHNA, CDR2 YSLEER. This CDR3 spans 14 amino acids. V was clipped by 0 bases and J by 5 bases, with 11 bases between them. The CDR3 DNA reads TGCGCCAGCAGCCAAGATTTGGTAGCCCACGAGCAGTACTTC. Protein sequence: CASSQDLVAHEQYF.

In the case of this clonotype: The germline gene is not matched at one end of the junction; a read error may be the cause. The DNA for the CDR3 is TGTGCCACCAGCCAAGGGGGAGGGACTGAAGCTTTCTTT. Encoded protein: CATSQGGGTEAFF. The gene calls are TRBV3-1 and TRBJ1-1; tentatively, D is TRBD1 (6 bases). Germline V gene data show CDR1 as LGHDT and CDR2 as YNNKEL (reference sequence). This CDR3 has 13 amino acids.

This clonotype was detected ten times or more. The CDR3, as DNA: TGTGCCAGCAGCTTATCACTCTCCAATGAGCAGTTCTTC. Translated, it gives CASSLSLSNEQFF. V and J are TRBV11-1 and TRBJ2-1, with D uncertain. Trimming took off 2 bases at V and 6 bases at J, with 8 bases between the two ends. Per the germline V gene, CDR1 is SGHAT and CDR2 is FQDESV (reference sequence). The CDR3 has 13 residues.

This clonotype came up a few times. This chain links TRBV5-1 with TRBJ1-2, with D hard to call. The CDR3 extends over 17 amino acids. Germline assignment: CDR1 SGHRS and CDR2 YFSETQ. The V and J ends lost 4 bases and 3 bases respectively, with 22 bases between them. CDR3 in DNA: TGCGCCAGCAGCCCAAGTTTTCCGGGAGGACGATACTATGGCTACACCTTC. This encodes CASSPSFPGGRYYGYTF.